This TCR beta chain was recorded in a study of graft-versus-host responses after intestinal transplantation. Broader study findings: Subjects displaying graft-donor T cell macrochimerism possessed elevated graft-versus-host to host-versus-graft clonal ratios inside allografts. Recipient marrow contained GvH clones, some of which appeared first in ileum or blood.

About this clone itself: Its specificity is unknown.

Post-transplant marrow derived from the posterior iliac crest or another site. Profiled with immunoSEQ multiplex PCR; TCRdb holds only in-frame clones, not every one. The sample holds tens of thousands of clones, roughly 89% seen once. Germline values: CDR1 MNHEY, CDR2 SVGAGI. V was trimmed by 0 bases and J by 8 bases, leaving 8 bases between them. The CDR3 sequence is 13 residues long. This receptor was taken from a human patient who received an intestinal transplant, so some T cells may come from the graft donor. The rearrangement joins TRBV6-5 to TRBJ2-1; unclear D gene. The sample here was bone marrow, taken approximately 100 weeks after intestinal transplantation. The DNA of the CDR3 is TGTGCCAGCAGTTACTCCGGTAGGGATGAGCAGTTCTTC. The encoded protein is CASSYSGRDEQFF.